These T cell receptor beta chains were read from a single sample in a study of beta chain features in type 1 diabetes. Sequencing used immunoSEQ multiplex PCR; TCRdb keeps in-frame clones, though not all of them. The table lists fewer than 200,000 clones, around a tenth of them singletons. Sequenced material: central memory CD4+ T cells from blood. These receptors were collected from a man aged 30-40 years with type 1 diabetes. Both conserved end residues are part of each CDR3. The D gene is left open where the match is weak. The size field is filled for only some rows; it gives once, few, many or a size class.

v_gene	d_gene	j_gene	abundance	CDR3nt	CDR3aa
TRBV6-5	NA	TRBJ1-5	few	TGTGCCAGCAGTTACGACAGAACTCAGCCCCAGCATTTT	CASSYDRTQPQHF
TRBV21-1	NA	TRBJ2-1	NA	TGTGCCAGCAGGTCGGGCGGGGACCCCGTACCCGAGCAGTTCTTC	CASRSGGDPVPEQFF
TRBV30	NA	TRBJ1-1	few	TGTGCCTGGAATCGGTGGGCAGGGGAGTTGAACACTGAAGCTTTCTTT	CAWNRWAGELNTEAFF
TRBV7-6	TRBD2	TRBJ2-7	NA	TGTGCCAGCAGCCCTTACCCCCTAGCGGAGCTACACGAGCAGTACTTC	CASSPYPLAELHEQYF
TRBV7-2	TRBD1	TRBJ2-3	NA	TGTGCCAGCAGCGCAAGACAGGGTCGGAGCACAGATACGCAGTATTTT	CASSARQGRSTDTQYF
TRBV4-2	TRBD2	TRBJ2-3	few	TGTGCCAGCAGCCGACTAGGGACTAGCGGGAGTTCAGATACGCAGTATTTT	CASSRLGTSGSSDTQYF
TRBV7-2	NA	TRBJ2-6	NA	TGTGCCAGCCAACGACAGACTGGGGCCAACGTCCTGACTTTC	CASQRQTGANVLTF
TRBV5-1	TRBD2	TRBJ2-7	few	TGCGCCAGCAGCTTGACTAGCGGGAGCTCCTACGAGCAGTACTTC	CASSLTSGSSYEQYF
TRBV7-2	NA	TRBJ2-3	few	TGTGCCAGCACCTCACTAGTCACAGATACGCAGTATTTT	CASTSLVTDTQYF
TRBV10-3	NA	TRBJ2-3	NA	TGTGCCATCGGCGGGGACGGATACGCGCAGTATTTT	CAIGGDGYAQYF
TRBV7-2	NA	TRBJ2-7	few	TGTGCCAGCAGCTTACGAACCGGAAGTAGCCGCGAGCAGTACTTC	CASSLRTGSSREQYF
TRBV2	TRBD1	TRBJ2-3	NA	TGTGCCAGCAGTACCGGGACAGGGGGCACAGATACGCAGTATTTT	CASSTGTGGTDTQYF
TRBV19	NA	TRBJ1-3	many	TGTGCCGTAAAGGAGACAGTCTCTGGAAACACCATATATTTT	CAVKETVSGNTIYF
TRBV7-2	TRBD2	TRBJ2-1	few	TGTGCCAGCAGCCCGACCGGGACTAGCGGTGCGTACAATGAGCAGTTCTTC	CASSPTGTSGAYNEQFF
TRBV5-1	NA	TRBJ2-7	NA	TGCGCCAGCAGCTTGGTCCAGGGGAGCTACGAGCAGTACTTC	CASSLVQGSYEQYF
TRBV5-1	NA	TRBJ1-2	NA	TGCGCCAGCAGCGAAGGACGGGGATATGGCTACACCTTC	CASSEGRGYGYTF
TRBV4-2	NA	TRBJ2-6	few	TGTGCCAGCAGCCAAGTCTTGGCGGCGGGGGCCAACGTCCTGACTTTC	CASSQVLAAGANVLTF
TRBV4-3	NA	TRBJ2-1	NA	TGCGCCAGCAGCCACAGAGGGACCTACAATGAGCAGTTCTTC	CASSHRGTYNEQFF
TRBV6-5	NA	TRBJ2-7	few	TGTGCCAGCAGTCTAAAAACTACGGAGCAGTACTTC	CASSLKTTEQYF
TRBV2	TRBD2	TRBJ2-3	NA	TGTGCCAGTGGGCTAGCGGGAGTAACAGATACGCAGTATTTT	CASGLAGVTDTQYF
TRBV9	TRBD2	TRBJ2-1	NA	TGTGCCAGCAGCGAGACTAGCGGGAGTTACAATGAGCAGTTCTTC	CASSETSGSYNEQFF
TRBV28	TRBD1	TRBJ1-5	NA	TGTGCCAGCAGTTTAGGGGGGACAGGTAATCAGCCCCAGCATTTT	CASSLGGTGNQPQHF
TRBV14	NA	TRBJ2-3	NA	TGTGCCAGCAGCCCCATCGGCGGGGTCACAGATACGCAGTATTTT	CASSPIGGVTDTQYF
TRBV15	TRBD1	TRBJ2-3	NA	TGTGCCACCAGCCCACGACAGGGGGCGAGGTGGGATACGCAGTATTTT	CATSPRQGARWDTQYF
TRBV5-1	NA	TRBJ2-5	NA	TGCGCCAGCAGCCCTCTCCCAGAAGAGACCCAGTACTTC	CASSPLPEETQYF
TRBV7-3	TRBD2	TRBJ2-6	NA	TGTGCCAGCAGCTTAAGGGGGGGACGGCAATCTGGGGCCAACGTCCTGACTTTC	CASSLRGGRQSGANVLTF
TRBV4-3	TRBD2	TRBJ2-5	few	TGCGCCAGCAGCCAGCGACTAGCGGGAGTTGGGGAGACCCAGTACTTC	CASSQRLAGVGETQYF
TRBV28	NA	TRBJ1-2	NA	TGTGCCAGCAGTTTACCTCAGGGAGGGAGAGGGAATGGCTACACCTTC	CASSLPQGGRGNGYTF
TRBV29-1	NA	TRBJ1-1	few	TGCATTGGGGGGTCTTTGACTGAAGCTTTCTTT	CIGGSLTEAFF
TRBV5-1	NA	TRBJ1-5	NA	TGCGCCAGCAGGCCAGGAGGAGGCTATAGCAATCAGCCCCAGCATTTT	CASRPGGGYSNQPQHF
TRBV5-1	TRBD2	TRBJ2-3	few	TGCGCCAGCAGGTTAGCGGGCAACACAGATACGCAGTATTTT	CASRLAGNTDTQYF
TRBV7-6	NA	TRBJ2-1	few	TGTGCCAGCAGCTTAGCGCCTCAGGGCAATGAGCAGTTCTTC	CASSLAPQGNEQFF
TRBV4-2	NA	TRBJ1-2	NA	TGTGCCAGCAGCCAAGAGTCTCAGGGTTCCCTCTATGGCTACACCTTC	CASSQESQGSLYGYTF
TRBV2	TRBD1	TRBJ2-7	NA	TGTGCCAGCCTTGGACAGGCAAGCTCCTACGAGCAGTACTTC	CASLGQASSYEQYF
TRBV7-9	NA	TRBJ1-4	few	TGTGCCAGCAGCGCGCAGGGGGAAAAACTGTTTTTT	CASSAQGEKLFF
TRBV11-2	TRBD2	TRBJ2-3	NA	TGTGCCAGCAGCTCCCCCGCGGGAGGGTCCTCGTTTAGGACAGATACGCAGTATTTT	CASSSPAGGSSFRTDTQYF
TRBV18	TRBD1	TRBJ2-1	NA	TGTGCCAGCTCAGCACAGGGGATGTCTAATGAGCAGTTCTTC	CASSAQGMSNEQFF